The rows below give T cell receptor beta chains drawn from one sample of a study of blood T cell repertoires in COVID-19. Measured with immunoSEQ multiplex PCR; TCRdb has only the in-frame clones, and not every one. In the table there are roughly 400,000 clones, around 87% of which are singletons. The sample consisted of PBMCs or T cells enriched from blood (not recorded which). These receptors originate from a man aged 25 to 40 who had recovered from COVID-19. The CDR3 runs from the conserved cysteine through the conserved F or W. A D gene is named only where the DNA matches it firmly. Clone size appears in some rows only: once, few, many, or a class for an expanded clone.

V gene	clone size	J gene	D gene	CDR3 protein	CDR3 DNA
TRBV9	.	TRBJ2-3	.	CASSVVGGATQYF	TGTGCCAGCAGCGTAGTAGGGGGAGCTACGCAGTATTTT
TRBV30	.	TRBJ1-5	.	CAWGHGQSGNQPQHF	TGTGCCTGGGGCCACGGACAGTCGGGCAATCAGCCCCAGCATTTT
TRBV6-2/TRBV6-3	.	TRBJ1-2	TRBD1	CASSQQGPEYGYTF	TGTGCCAGCAGTCAACAGGGGCCAGAGTATGGCTACACCTTC
TRBV19	.	TRBJ1-2	.	CATKDGGFYGYTF	TGTGCCACCAAGGACGGAGGCTTCTATGGCTACACCTTC
TRBV11-3	.	TRBJ2-3	TRBD2	CASSSPGTSGSWGTDTQYF	TGTGCCAGCAGCTCCCCCGGGACTAGCGGGAGTTGGGGCACAGATACGCAGTATTTT
TRBV6-5	.	TRBJ2-5	.	CASSSKETQYF	TGTGCCAGCAGTTCTAAAGAGACCCAGTACTTC
TRBV9	.	TRBJ2-1	.	CASSVGGGQSSYNEQFF	TGTGCCAGCAGCGTAGGAGGAGGCCAAAGCTCCTACAATGAGCAGTTCTTC
TRBV5-1	.	TRBJ1-1	.	CASSLGRGLVNTEAFF	TGCGCCAGCAGCTTGGGGAGGGGCTTGGTGAACACTGAAGCTTTCTTT
TRBV5-4	.	TRBJ2-1	.	CASSSPQNGNEQFF	TGTGCCAGCAGCAGTCCACAGAACGGCAATGAGCAGTTCTTC
TRBV18	.	TRBJ2-2	.	CASSPQTVDNSGELFF	TGTGCCAGCTCACCGCAGACAGTGGATAATAGCGGGGAGCTGTTTTTT
TRBV2	.	TRBJ1-5	.	CASSPRGSYQPQHF	TGTGCCAGCAGTCCACGGGGTTCTTATCAGCCCCAGCATTTT
TRBV7-3	once	TRBJ2-1	.	CASSLEPGNEQFF	TGTGCCAGCAGCTTAGAACCGGGCAATGAGCAGTTCTTC
TRBV11-1	.	TRBJ1-1	.	CASSLYQGRGEAFF	TGTGCCAGCAGCTTATATCAAGGGAGAGGAGAAGCTTTCTTT
TRBV18	.	TRBJ2-7	TRBD1	CASSRTGTGTHEQYF	TGTGCCAGCTCACGTACCGGGACAGGGACCCACGAGCAGTACTTC
TRBV7-9	.	TRBJ2-3	.	CASSSVGDTQYF	TGTGCCAGCAGCTCCGTGGGCGATACGCAGTATTTT
TRBV4-1	.	TRBJ2-7	TRBD2	CASSQGLAGVYEQYF	TGCGCCAGCAGCCAGGGACTAGCGGGAGTCTACGAGCAGTACTTC
TRBV7-8	.	TRBJ2-1	.	CASSFSSGTMANEQFF	TGTGCCAGCAGCTTTTCGTCGGGAACCATGGCGAATGAGCAGTTCTTC
TRBV5-1	.	TRBJ1-4	.	CASSLGGEKLFF	TGCGCCAGCAGCTTGGGCGGGGAAAAACTGTTTTTT
TRBV30	once	TRBJ1-2	TRBD1	CAWEGADGYTF	TGTGCCTGGGAGGGGGCCGATGGCTACACCTTC
TRBV6-5	.	TRBJ2-7	TRBD1	CASSRTGSYEQYF	TGTGCCAGCAGTAGGACAGGCTCCTACGAGCAGTACTTC
TRBV27	.	TRBJ2-1	TRBD2	CASSPTPGGVGYNEQFF	TGTGCCAGCAGTCCGACCCCTGGGGGGGTAGGGTACAATGAGCAGTTCTTC
TRBV7-9	.	TRBJ1-2	.	CASSLSAGINGYTF	TGTGCCAGCAGCTTATCGGCAGGGATTAATGGCTACACCTTC
TRBV28	.	TRBJ2-5	.	CASSFPQETQYF	TGTGCCAGCAGTTTCCCGCAAGAGACCCAGTACTTC
TRBV19	.	TRBJ2-2	.	CASKPSRTGELFF	TGTGCCAGTAAGCCTAGCCGGACCGGGGAGCTGTTTTTT
TRBV5-1	few	TRBJ2-1	TRBD2	CASRNQGGLAGVEQFF	TGCGCCAGCAGAAATCAAGGGGGACTAGCGGGAGTCGAGCAGTTCTTC
TRBV3-1/TRBV3-2	.	TRBJ2-5	.	CASSQAQTDRGETQYF	TGTGCCAGCAGCCAAGCTCAAACTGACCGCGGGGAGACCCAGTACTTC
TRBV28	.	TRBJ1-6	TRBD1	CASRAGTGVSPLHF	TGTGCCAGCAGGGCCGGGACAGGGGTCTCACCCCTCCACTTT
TRBV18	.	TRBJ1-1	.	CASSNRAEAFF	TGTGCCAGCTCTAACAGAGCCGAAGCTTTCTTT
TRBV28	.	TRBJ2-7	TRBD2	CASSLIGLAVYEQYF	TGTGCCAGCAGTTTAATAGGTCTAGCGGTATACGAGCAGTACTTC
TRBV15	.	TRBJ1-3	.	CATSPSTGNTIYF	TGTGCCACCAGCCCCTCGACAGGAAACACCATATATTTT
TRBV11-3	.	TRBJ2-1	.	CASSLESGRYNEQFF	TGTGCCAGCAGCCTAGAAAGCGGCCGCTACAATGAGCAGTTCTTC
TRBV30	few	TRBJ2-5	.	CAWSGRGAQYF	TGTGCCTGGAGCGGCAGGGGGGCCCAGTACTTC
TRBV6-5	.	TRBJ1-5	.	CASSLGNQPQHF	TGTGCCAGCTCGTTAGGCAATCAGCCCCAGCATTTT
TRBV4-1	.	TRBJ2-3	.	CASSQDPGSLMVGTDTQYF	TGCGCCAGCAGCCAAGACCCCGGGAGCCTAATGGTAGGCACAGATACGCAGTATTTT
TRBV14	.	TRBJ2-3	.	CASRSRGWVLYF	TGTGCCAGCAGATCCCGAGGCTGGGTACTGTATTTT
TRBV19	.	TRBJ2-5	TRBD2	CASSTRTSGGQETQYF	TGTGCCAGTAGTACACGGACTAGCGGGGGCCAAGAGACCCAGTACTTC
TRBV5-1	.	TRBJ2-2	.	CASSRGTGELFF	TGCGCCAGCAGCCGGGGAACCGGGGAGCTGTTTTTT
TRBV3-1/TRBV3-2	.	TRBJ2-5	TRBD2	CASSTHRTSGRQETQYF	TGTGCCAGCAGCACCCATCGGACTAGCGGCCGACAAGAGACCCAGTACTTC
TRBV3-1/TRBV3-2	.	TRBJ2-7	TRBD1	CASSQVGQGTYEQYF	TGTGCCAGCAGCCAAGTGGGACAGGGAACCTACGAGCAGTACTTC
TRBV4-1	.	TRBJ1-1	.	CASSQDSRMPTEAFF	TGCGCCAGCAGCCAAGATAGTCGTATGCCGACTGAAGCTTTCTTT
TRBV7-9	.	TRBJ1-1	TRBD1	CASSKGQGMNTEAFF	TGTGCCAGCAGCAAAGGACAGGGGATGAACACTGAAGCTTTCTTT
TRBV5-1	.	TRBJ1-6	.	CASSLDAPSYNSPLHF	TGCGCCAGCAGCTTGGATGCACCCAGCTATAATTCACCCCTCCACTTT
TRBV21-1	.	TRBJ1-3	.	CASKTRVTGNTIYF	TGTGCCAGCAAGACTAGGGTGACTGGAAACACCATATATTTT
TRBV12-3/TRBV12-4	.	TRBJ2-7	.	CASSPTGTYEQYF	TGTGCCAGCAGCCCAACAGGGACCTACGAGCAGTACTTC
TRBV5-1	.	TRBJ1-1	TRBD1	CASSFAGQGDTEAFF	TGCGCCAGCAGCTTCGCAGGACAGGGAGACACTGAAGCTTTCTTT
TRBV28	once	TRBJ1-2	TRBD1	CASSQTGPGFGYTF	TGTGCCAGCAGTCAGACAGGGCCGGGTTTTGGCTACACCTTC
TRBV19	.	TRBJ2-7	TRBD1	CASSASTGNYEQYF	TGTGCCAGTAGTGCCTCGACAGGGAACTACGAGCAGTACTTC
TRBV10-3	.	TRBJ2-3	TRBD1	CAISGDRGASTDTQYF	TGTGCCATCAGTGGGGACAGGGGGGCTAGCACAGATACGCAGTATTTT
TRBV7-2	.	TRBJ2-7	TRBD2	CASSLGGAGGFSEQYF	TGTGCCAGCAGCTTAGGAGGAGCGGGGGGGTTTTCCGAGCAGTACTTC
TRBV20-1	.	TRBJ1-1	TRBD1	CSASGTGDVQGEAFF	TGCAGTGCTAGTGGAACAGGGGACGTGCAGGGTGAAGCTTTCTTT
TRBV7-9	.	TRBJ1-2	.	CASSSTGVGYGYTF	TGTGCCAGCAGCTCGACAGGTGTTGGCTATGGCTACACCTTC
TRBV7-2	.	TRBJ1-6	.	CASSSNGQTYSPLHF	TGTGCCAGCAGCTCTAACGGACAGACCTATTCACCCCTCCACTTT
TRBV4-1	once	TRBJ1-2	.	CASSHTHQIGYTF	TGCGCCAGCAGCCATACACATCAGATCGGCTACACCTTC
TRBV11-1	.	TRBJ2-5	TRBD1	CASSRDRRETQYF	TGTGCCAGCAGCCGGGACAGACGAGAGACCCAGTACTTC